This T cell receptor (beta chain) derives from a study of PD-L1 blockade in urothelial cancer. Whole-study context: Blood underwent analysis 3 weeks (second dose) and 6 weeks after treatment began.

Produced via immunoSEQ multiplex PCR; TCRdb's table is partial and in-frame only. The sample records more than 85,000 clones, over 75% being singletons. The time point denotes: pretreatment peripheral blood. Disease in patients was locally advanced or metastatic urothelial carcinoma. In germline, CDR1 is KGHSH, CDR2 LQKENI. The V and J ends lost 4 bases and 5 bases respectively, with 7 bases between them. The CDR3 contains 12 residues. The chain couples TRBV18 to TRBJ2-3; D may be TRBD2 (6 bases). This sequence was found in a man aged 55 to 69 with urothelial cancer. Sequencing was performed on PBMCs, taken around atezolizumab (anti-PD-L1) treatment. CDR3 in DNA: TGTGCCAGCTCACTGGGACTAGATACGCAGTATTTT. This codes for CASSLGLDTQYF.